This paragraph covers one T cell receptor (beta chain) sequence. Possible read error: a much larger clone is one base away. These data come from a study of blood T cells in healthy people across ages. The CDR3 has 12 amino acids. CDR1 is SEHNR and CDR2 is FQNEAQ in the germline V gene (reference sequence). Next came a second PCR, run for about 7 to 12 cycles, which used a sample-barcoded 5' primer along with a J-beta primer mix. Each CDR3 protein gets one entry after TCRdb re-called the 5' RACE reads with MiXCR. Of some 690,000 distinct CDR3 sequences in the sample, around a fifth were seen once. This receptor was taken from a man between 70 and 80 years old in good health. Source material: blood. The chain employs TRBV7-9 and TRBJ2-5, with D perhaps TRBD1 (6 bases). The DNA end favors TRBJ2-7, so the J call may be wrong. This CDR3 reads CAGSLTGYEQYV. CDR3 bases: TGTGCCGGCAGCTTAACAGGGTACGAGCAGTACGTC.